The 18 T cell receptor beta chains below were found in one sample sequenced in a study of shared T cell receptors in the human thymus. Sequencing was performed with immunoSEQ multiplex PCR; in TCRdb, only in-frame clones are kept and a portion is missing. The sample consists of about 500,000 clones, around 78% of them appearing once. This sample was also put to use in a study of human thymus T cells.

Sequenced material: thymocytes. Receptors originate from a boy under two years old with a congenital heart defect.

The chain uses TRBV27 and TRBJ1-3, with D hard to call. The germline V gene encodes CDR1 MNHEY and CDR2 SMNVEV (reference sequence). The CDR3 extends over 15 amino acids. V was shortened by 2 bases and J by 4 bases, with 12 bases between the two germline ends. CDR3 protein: CASSLVPGSGNTIYF. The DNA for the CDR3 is TGTGCCAGCAGTTTAGTCCCGGGATCCGGAAACACCATATATTTT.

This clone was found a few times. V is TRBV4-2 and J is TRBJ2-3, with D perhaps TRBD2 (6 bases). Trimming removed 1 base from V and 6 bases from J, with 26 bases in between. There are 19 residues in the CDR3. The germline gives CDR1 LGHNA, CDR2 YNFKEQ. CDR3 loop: CASSQVAQIWREGGDTQYF. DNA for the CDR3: TGTGCCAGCAGCCAAGTGGCCCAGATATGGCGGGAAGGTGGGGATACGCAGTATTTT.

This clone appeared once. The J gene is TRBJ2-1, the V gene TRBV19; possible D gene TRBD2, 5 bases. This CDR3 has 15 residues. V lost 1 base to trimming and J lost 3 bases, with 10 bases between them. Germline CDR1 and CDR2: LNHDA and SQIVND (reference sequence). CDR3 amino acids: CASSIGTLIYNEQFF. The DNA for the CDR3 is TGTGCCAGTAGTATAGGGACTTTAATCTACAATGAGCAGTTCTTC.

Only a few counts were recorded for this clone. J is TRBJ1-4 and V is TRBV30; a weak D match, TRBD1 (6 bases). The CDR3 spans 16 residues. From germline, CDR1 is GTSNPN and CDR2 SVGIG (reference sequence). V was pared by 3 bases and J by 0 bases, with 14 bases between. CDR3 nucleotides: TGTGCCTGGAGAAGGAACCAGGGGCCAACTAATGAAAAACTGTTTTTT. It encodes CAWRRNQGPTNEKLFF.

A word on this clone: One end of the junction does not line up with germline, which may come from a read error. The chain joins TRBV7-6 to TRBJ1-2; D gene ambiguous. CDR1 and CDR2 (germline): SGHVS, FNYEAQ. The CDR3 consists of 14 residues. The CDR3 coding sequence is TGTGCCATCAGCCCGCAGAAGCGGGACTATGGCTACACCTTC. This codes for CAISPQKRDYGYTF.

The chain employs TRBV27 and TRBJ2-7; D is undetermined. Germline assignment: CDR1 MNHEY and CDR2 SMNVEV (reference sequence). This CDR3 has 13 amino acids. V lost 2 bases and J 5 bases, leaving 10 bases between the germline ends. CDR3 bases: TGTGCCAGCAGTTTAAACTATAACGACGAGCAGTACTTC. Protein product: CASSLNYNDEQYF.

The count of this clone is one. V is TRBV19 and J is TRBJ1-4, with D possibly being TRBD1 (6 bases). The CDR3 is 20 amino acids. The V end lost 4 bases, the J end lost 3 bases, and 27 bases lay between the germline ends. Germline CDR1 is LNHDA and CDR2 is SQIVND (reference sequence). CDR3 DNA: TGTGCCAGTAGTACATCCCTAGCTCTGCGGGGGCCTAATTCTAATGAAAAACTGTTTTTT. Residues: CASSTSLALRGPNSNEKLFF.

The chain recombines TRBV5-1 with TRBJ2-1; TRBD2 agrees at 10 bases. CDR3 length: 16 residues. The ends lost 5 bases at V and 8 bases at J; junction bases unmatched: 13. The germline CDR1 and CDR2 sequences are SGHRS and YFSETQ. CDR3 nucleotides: TGCGCCAGCAGACCCGCGGCTAGCGGGAGAGTGGATGAGCAGTTCTTC. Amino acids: CASRPAASGRVDEQFF.

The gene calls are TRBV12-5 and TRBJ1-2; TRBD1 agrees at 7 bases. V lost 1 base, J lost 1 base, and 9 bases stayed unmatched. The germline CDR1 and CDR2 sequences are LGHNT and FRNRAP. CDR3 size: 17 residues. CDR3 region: CASGLAGQLDHNYGYTF. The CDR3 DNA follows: TGTGCTAGTGGTTTGGCGGGACAGCTCGACCATAACTATGGCTACACCTTC.

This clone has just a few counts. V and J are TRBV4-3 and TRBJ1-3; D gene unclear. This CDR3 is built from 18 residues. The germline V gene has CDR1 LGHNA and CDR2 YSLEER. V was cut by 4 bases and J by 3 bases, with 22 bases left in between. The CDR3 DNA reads TGCGCCAGCAGCCCCCGACTTGGGAGGAAGGTTGATGGAAACACCATATATTTT. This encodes CASSPRLGRKVDGNTIYF.

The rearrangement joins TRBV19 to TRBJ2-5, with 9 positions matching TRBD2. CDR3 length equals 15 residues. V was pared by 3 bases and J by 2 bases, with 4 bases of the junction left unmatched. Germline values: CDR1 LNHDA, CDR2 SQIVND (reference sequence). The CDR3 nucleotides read TGTGCCAGTAGTATGAATAGCGGGGGTCAAGAGACCCAGTACTTC. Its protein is CASSMNSGGQETQYF.

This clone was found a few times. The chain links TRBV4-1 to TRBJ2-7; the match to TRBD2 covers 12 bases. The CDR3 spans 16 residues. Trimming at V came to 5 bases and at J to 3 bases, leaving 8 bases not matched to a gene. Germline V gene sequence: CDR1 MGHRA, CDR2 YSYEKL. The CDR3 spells CASSLGLAGVYYEQYF. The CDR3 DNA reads TGCGCCAGCAGCTTGGGACTAGCGGGCGTATACTACGAGCAGTACTTC.

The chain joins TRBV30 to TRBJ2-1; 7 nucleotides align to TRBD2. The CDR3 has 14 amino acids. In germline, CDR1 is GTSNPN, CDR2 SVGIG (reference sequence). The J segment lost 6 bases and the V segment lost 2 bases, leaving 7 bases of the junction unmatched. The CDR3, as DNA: TGTGCCTGGAGTCTAGCGGAGAGGGGCAATGAGCAGTTCTTC. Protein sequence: CAWSLAERGNEQFF.

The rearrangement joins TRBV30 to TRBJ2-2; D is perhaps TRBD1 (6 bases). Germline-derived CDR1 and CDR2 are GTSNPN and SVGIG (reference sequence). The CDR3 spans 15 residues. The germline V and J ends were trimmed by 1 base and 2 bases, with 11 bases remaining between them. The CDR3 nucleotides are TGTGCCTGGAGTGCTGGACAGACTAACACCGGGGAGCTGTTTTTT. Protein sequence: CAWSAGQTNTGELFF. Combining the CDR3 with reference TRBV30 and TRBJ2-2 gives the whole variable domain SQTIHQWPATLVQPVGSPLSLECTVEGTSNPNLYWYRQAAGRGLQLLFYSVGIGQISSEVPQNLSASRPQDRQFILSSKKLLLSDSGFYLCAWSAGQTNTGELFFGEGSRLTVL.

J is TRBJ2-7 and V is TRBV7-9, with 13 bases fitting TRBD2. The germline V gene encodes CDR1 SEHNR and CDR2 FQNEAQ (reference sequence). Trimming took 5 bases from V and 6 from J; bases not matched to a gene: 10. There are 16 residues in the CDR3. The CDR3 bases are TGTGCCAGCAGCGCCAGGGGACTAGCGGGATCGAGCGAGCAGTACTTC. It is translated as CASSARGLAGSSEQYF.

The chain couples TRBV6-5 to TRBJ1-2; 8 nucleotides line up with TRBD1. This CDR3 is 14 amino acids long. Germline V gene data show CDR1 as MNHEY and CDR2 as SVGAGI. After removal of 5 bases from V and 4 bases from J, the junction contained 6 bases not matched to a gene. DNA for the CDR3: TGTGCCAGCAGTATCAGACAGGGGAGCTATGGCTACACCTTC. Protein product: CASSIRQGSYGYTF.

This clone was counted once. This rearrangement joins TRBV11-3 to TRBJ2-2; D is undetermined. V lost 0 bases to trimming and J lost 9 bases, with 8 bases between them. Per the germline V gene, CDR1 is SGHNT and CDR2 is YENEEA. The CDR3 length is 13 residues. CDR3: CASSLDVERELFF. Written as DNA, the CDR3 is TGTGCCAGCAGCTTAGACGTGGAGAGGGAGCTGTTTTTT.

The CDR3: CASSQGLAGPANTGELFF. The CDR3 DNA sequence: TGTGCCAGTAGTCAGGGACTAGCGGGCCCCGCGAACACCGGGGAGCTGTTTTTT. This rearrangement joins TRBV19 to TRBJ2-2; 12 bases are shared with TRBD2. Trimming took 5 bases from V and 0 from J; bases not matched to a gene: 7. Germline V gene lookup returns CDR1 LNHDA and CDR2 SQIVND (reference sequence). This CDR3 region has 18 residues.